This TCR beta chain was sequenced in a study of blood T cell repertoires in COVID-19. Study context: In each case, the material was cDNA or gDNA derived from T cells, B-cell-depleted T cells, or PBMCs.

As handled by the study authors: Amplification with reference gene primers provided the estimates of nucleated cell counts. The assay was immunoSEQ multiplex PCR, and TCRdb's table has in-frame clones only and misses some. V, J and clone size derive from that table, while D and trimming were established from the DNA sequence. The profile shows 130,000 to 150,000 clones, 88% of them singletons. This receptor was obtained from a human donor in a cohort sampled during active COVID-19. The sample taken for sequencing was peripheral blood.

This CDR3 is CASSQGGTSGRSSEQYF. The CDR3 nucleotides read TGCGCCAGCAGCCAAGGGGGGACTAGCGGGAGGTCTTCCGAGCAGTACTTC. The chain has TRBV4-1 and TRBJ2-7; 15 bases are shared with TRBD2. The CDR3 contains 17 residues. Germline lookup yields CDR1 MGHRA and CDR2 YSYEKL. Germline trimming cut 1 base from V and 6 bases from J; bases unmatched to any gene: 7.